This TCR beta chain was identified during a study of blood T cell repertoires in COVID-19. Across the whole study: Sites across the United States, Italy and Spain contributed samples from acute and convalescent COVID-19. From T cells, B-cell-depleted T cells, or PBMCs came the material, which was cDNA or gDNA.

Seattle cases were enrolled at active infection and followed longitudinally. Original handling: By means of reference gene primer amplification, nucleated cell counts were estimated. Sequencing was performed with immunoSEQ multiplex PCR; in TCRdb, only in-frame clones are kept and a portion is missing. Clonal size and the V and J genes are those of that table, whereas D and trimming came from the DNA. The sample consists of over 150,000 clones, nearly 90% of them appearing once. This TCR derives from a man aged 45-65 years with COVID-19, enrolled during active disease. Material: peripheral blood.

In DNA, the CDR3 is TGTGCCAGCAGTGACGGGACAGCTAATTCACCCCTCCACTTT. Its translation: CASSDGTANSPLHF. The chain carries TRBV2 and TRBJ1-6; 7 bases align to TRBD1. CDR3 length: 14 residues. Losses at the gene ends were 3 bases for V and 6 bases for J; bases not matched to a gene: 2. The germline V gene encodes CDR1 SNHLY and CDR2 FYNNEI. Using reference TRBV2 and TRBJ1-6 for the parts outside the CDR3, the full variable domain is EPEVTQTPSHQVTQMGQEVILRCVPISNHLYFYWYRQILGQKVEFLVSFYNNEISEKSEIFDDQFSVERPDGSNFTLKIRSTKLEDSAMYFCASSDGTANSPLHFGNGTRLTVT.